The clone carrying this T cell receptor beta chain was observed once. Its antigen is not known. This CDR3 has 11 amino acids. V was trimmed by 1 base and J by 7 bases, leaving 7 bases between them. Germline values: CDR1 GTSNPN, CDR2 SVGIG (reference sequence). TCRdb re-called the PCR reads through MiXCR. Counted here are roughly 20,000 clones, roughly a third occurring once; the ten biggest clones make up over 25%. None of the patients had undergone any treatment ahead of thyroid surgery. This record comes from a study of metastatic and nonmetastatic thyroid tumors. The study, taken as a whole, reports: Across blood and tumor, TCR beta diversity in malignant thyroid tumors was reportedly significantly higher than in benign nodules.

The chain couples TRBV30 to TRBJ1-2; no firm D call. Sequencing was done on a sample of tumor tissue. This clonotype originated in a female donor with papillary thyroid cancer or a benign thyroid nodule (not recorded which). Some clones in this sample may be carry-over from other donors' samples. CDR3 residues: CAWSGTRGYTF. The CDR3 nucleotides read TGTGCCTGGAGTGGCACTCGTGGCTACACCTTC.